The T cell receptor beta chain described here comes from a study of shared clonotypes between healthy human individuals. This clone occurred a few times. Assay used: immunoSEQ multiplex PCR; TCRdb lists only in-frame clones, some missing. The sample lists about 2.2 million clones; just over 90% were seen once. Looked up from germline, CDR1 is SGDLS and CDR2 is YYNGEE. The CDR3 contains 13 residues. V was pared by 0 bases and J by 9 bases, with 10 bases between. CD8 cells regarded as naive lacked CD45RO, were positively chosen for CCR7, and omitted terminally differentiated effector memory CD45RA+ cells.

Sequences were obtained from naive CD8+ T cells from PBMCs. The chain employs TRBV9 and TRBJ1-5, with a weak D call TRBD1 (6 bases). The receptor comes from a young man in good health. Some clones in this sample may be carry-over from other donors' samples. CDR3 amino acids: CASSVGGDTPQHF. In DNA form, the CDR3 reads TGTGCCAGCAGCGTAGGCGGGGACACGCCCCAGCATTTT.